This T cell receptor (beta chain) was documented in a study of T-cell reconstitution after alpha-beta-depleted transplantation in children. Unique molecular identifiers were incorporated into the prepared TCRbeta library. TCRdb reprocessed the PCR reads with MiXCR, giving one entry per CDR3 protein. The sample holds a few hundred thousand distinct CDR3 sequences, 43% seen once. Between the trimmed V and J ends, which lost 2 bases and 1 base, there was a span of 12 bases. Germline V gene data show CDR1 as SGHVS and CDR2 as FNYEAQ. CDR3 length: 16 residues. This clonotype was obtained from a girl aged 2 to 10 with aplastic anemia, due to receive a stem cell transplant. J is TRBJ2-1 and V is TRBV7-6; D call uncertain. The material was PBMCs, obtained before TCRalphabeta/CD19-depleted stem cell transplant. Here the CDR3 DNA reads TGTGCCAGCAGCTTATCGCGGCCTGGGTCCTACAATGAGCAGTTCTTC. Encoded protein: CASSLSRPGSYNEQFF.